The 30 T cell receptor beta chains presented below share a single source sample, sequenced in a study of response to subunit inactivated influenza vaccine. In TCRdb, the RT-PCR reads were re-called with MiXCR into one record per CDR3 protein. The sample shows some 600,000 distinct CDR3 sequences, 12% to 15% of them seen only once. Source: PBMCs from blood, taken around two weeks before vaccination. These TCRs come from a man over 45 who received an inactivated influenza vaccine.

This clonotype was recorded many times. The chain employs TRBV6-4 and TRBJ2-3; 14 bases are shared with TRBD2. The germline CDR1 and CDR2 sequences are MRHNA and SNTAGT. The CDR3 is 15 residues long. The V gene end was trimmed by 5 bases and the J gene end by 4 bases; junction bases not matched to a gene: 2. The CDR3 region is CASSPGLAGADTQYF. The CDR3 nucleotides read TGTGCCAGCAGTCCGGGACTAGCGGGAGCAGATACGCAGTATTTT.

The V gene is TRBV10-3, the J gene TRBJ2-3; 8 positions agree with TRBD2. This CDR3 has 13 amino acids. Trimming removed 6 bases from V and 2 bases from J; junction bases left unmatched: 1. Germline-derived CDR1 and CDR2 are ENHRY and SYGVKD. DNA for the CDR3: TGTGCCATCAGACTAGCGGTCACAGATACGCAGTATTTT. Protein: CAIRLAVTDTQYF.

The sample holds many counts of this clonotype. This chain links TRBV3-1 with TRBJ1-6, with a tentative D call TRBD1 (6 bases). The ends were cut back, 0 bases at V and 6 bases at J, with 15 bases in the middle. The CDR3 length is 17 residues. Germline CDR1 and CDR2: LGHDT and YNNKEL (reference sequence). The chain's CDR3 is CASSQDPGGRANSPLHF. The CDR3 nucleotides read TGTGCCAGCAGCCAAGATCCGGGGGGCCGAGCTAATTCACCCCTCCACTTT.

This clonotype showed up just a few times. The chain carries TRBV28 and TRBJ1-5, with 8 bases aligning to TRBD1. The length of the CDR3 is 16 residues. Looked up from germline, CDR1 is MDHEN and CDR2 is SYDVKM. After removal of 3 bases from V and 1 base from J, the junction contained 5 bases not matched to a gene. The CDR3, as DNA: TGTGCCAGCAGTTTTCTGACAGGGGCGAGCAATCAGCCCCAGCATTTT. Its translation is CASSFLTGASNQPQHF.

This clonotype was picked up many times. The J gene is TRBJ1-4, the V gene TRBV12-3 or TRBV12-4, with D unclear. Trimming removed 4 bases from V and 0 bases from J, with 6 bases in between. The CDR3 runs to 14 residues. The CDR3 protein is CASSSAATNEKLFF. CDR3 DNA sequence: TGTGCCAGCAGTTCTGCTGCAACTAATGAAAAACTGTTTTTT.

For the CDR3, the DNA is TGTGCCAGCAGCTTACCAGGCCCAACGGATACCGGGGAGCTGTTTTTT. Amino acids: CASSLPGPTDTGELFF. The rearrangement links TRBV7-9 to TRBJ2-2; no clear D. The CDR3 runs 16 residues. From germline, CDR1 is SEHNR and CDR2 FQNEAQ (reference sequence). The ends were cut back, 2 bases at V and 5 bases at J, with 15 bases in the middle.

This chain connects TRBV6-1 to TRBJ2-3; D unresolved. The V end lost 0 bases, the J end lost 4 bases, and 11 bases lay between the germline ends. Germline CDR1 is MNHNS and CDR2 is SASEGT. This CDR3 has 15 amino acids. The CDR3: CASSEAPALADTQYF. The CDR3 bases are TGTGCCAGCAGTGAAGCGCCAGCACTGGCAGATACGCAGTATTTT.

This clonotype was seen more than once but under ten times. This sequence joins TRBV6-2 or TRBV6-3 and TRBJ1-2; 10 nucleotides line up with TRBD1. Germline CDR1 and CDR2: MNHEY and SVGEGT. Trimming removed 0 bases from V and 4 bases from J; junction bases left unmatched: 29. This CDR3 comprises 24 residues. CDR3 amino acids: CASSYSRSLGQIVGTGDTSYGYTF. CDR3 nucleotide sequence: TGTGCCAGCAGTTACTCGAGGAGTCTAGGACAAATAGTAGGGACAGGGGACACCAGCTATGGCTACACCTTC.

J is TRBJ2-1 and V is TRBV24-1, with 15 positions matching TRBD2. Trimming took 2 bases from V and 7 from J; bases not matched to a gene: 5. From germline, CDR1 is KGHDR and CDR2 SFDVKD. CDR3 length equals 17 residues. The CDR3 sequence: CATSDWTSGRAGNEQFF. CDR3 DNA sequence: TGTGCCACCAGTGATTGGACTAGCGGGAGGGCCGGTAATGAGCAGTTCTTC.

The V call is TRBV5-8, the J call TRBJ2-5; 13 bases fit TRBD2. This CDR3 has 17 residues. Trimming at V came to 0 bases and at J to 2 bases, leaving 4 bases not matched to a gene. Germline loops: CDR1 SGHTS, CDR2 YDEGEE. CDR3 sequence (DNA): TGTGCCAGCAGCTTGGGACTAGCGGGAGGTCTTCAAGAGACCCAGTACTTC. It encodes CASSLGLAGGLQETQYF.

This clonotype was seen repeatedly, ten times or more. The V gene is TRBV4-3, the J gene TRBJ2-2, with 12 bases aligning to TRBD2. Per the germline V gene, CDR1 is LGHNA and CDR2 is YSLEER. The CDR3 runs to 17 residues. V lost 4 bases and J lost 0; bases outside the gene matches: 3. The CDR3 loop reads CASSPGLAGANTGELFF. The CDR3 DNA is TGCGCCAGCAGCCCGGGACTAGCGGGCGCGAACACCGGGGAGCTGTTTTTT.

V and J are TRBV3-1 and TRBJ2-5, with D perhaps matching TRBD1 (5 bases). The CDR3 spans 15 residues. Trimming shortened V by 1 base and J by 5 bases, and 14 bases separated the two germline ends. Germline V gene lookup returns CDR1 LGHDT and CDR2 YNNKEL (reference sequence). The CDR3 region has the DNA TGTGCCAGCAGCCAAGGGCAGCAGGGAAGGGAGACCCAGTACTTC. Its protein is CASSQGQQGRETQYF.

The genes are TRBV29-1 and TRBJ2-3; D possibly corresponds to TRBD2 (7 bases). V lost 6 bases to trimming and J lost 4 bases, with 20 bases between them. This CDR3 comprises 15 residues. Germline V gives CDR1 SQVTM, CDR2 ANQGSEA. The CDR3 nucleotides read TGCAGCGTCGCTAGCGTCACGGGGGGCGCAGATACGCAGTATTTT. This sequence encodes CSVASVTGGADTQYF.

The sample holds a few counts of this clonotype. The chain carries TRBV30 and TRBJ1-3, with unresolved D. Germline V CDR1 and CDR2: GTSNPN, SVGIG (reference sequence). This CDR3 is built from 11 residues. Here the CDR3 reads CAREMGNTIYF. The CDR3 coding sequence is TGTGCTCGTGAAATGGGAAACACCATATATTTT.

The J gene is TRBJ2-1, the V gene TRBV7-3; 11 bases fit TRBD2. Trimming removed 5 bases from V and 4 bases from J; junction bases left unmatched: 4. The CDR3 length is 15 residues. Germline V gene data show CDR1 as SGHTA and CDR2 as FQGTGA. As DNA, the CDR3 is TGTGCCAGCAGCGAGACTAGCGGGGTGTACAATGAGCAGTTCTTC. Protein sequence: CASSETSGVYNEQFF.

The chain has TRBV9 and TRBJ2-3; a weak D match, TRBD2 (5 bases). V was clipped by 6 bases and J by 2 bases, with 13 bases between them. Germline V gene data show CDR1 as SGDLS and CDR2 as YYNGEE. This CDR3 has 14 amino acids. The CDR3 loop is CASTVDFATDTQYF. The CDR3 DNA reads as TGTGCCAGCACCGTGGACTTTGCCACAGATACGCAGTATTTT. Supplemented by reference TRBV9 and TRBJ2-3, the full variable domain reads DSGVTQTPKHLITATGQRVTLRCSPRSGDLSVYWYQQSLDQGLQFLIQYYNGEERAKGNILERFSAQQFPDLHSELNLSSLELGDSALYFCASTVDFATDTQYFGPGTRLTVL.

This clonotype was detected many times. V is TRBV27 and J is TRBJ2-7; D is unresolved. Trimming pared 3 bases from V and 1 base from J, leaving 7 bases between. The CDR3 is 13 amino acids. The germline V gene encodes CDR1 MNHEY and CDR2 SMNVEV (reference sequence). The CDR3 DNA sequence: TGTGCCAGCAGTTTTGGCAGGTCCTACGAGCAGTACTTC. Encoded protein: CASSFGRSYEQYF.

This clonotype was seen a few times. The chain is built from TRBV20-1 and TRBJ2-1; 8 bases are shared with TRBD1. The CDR3 extends over 14 amino acids. V trimming: 6 bases; J trimming: 1 base; junction bases outside the gene matches: 5. CDR1 and CDR2 (germline): DFQATT, SNEGSKA (reference sequence). CDR3 bases: TGCAGTGCCCCTACAGGGGGATCCTACAATGAGCAGTTCTTC. Translating it yields CSAPTGGSYNEQFF.

Only a few counts were recorded for this clonotype. This rearrangement joins TRBV15 to TRBJ2-1; 7 bases fit TRBD2. V shed 7 bases and J 6 bases; nucleotides not matched to a gene: 3. CDR3 size: 12 residues. Germline CDR1 reads LNHNV; CDR2 reads YYDKDF (reference sequence). In DNA, the CDR3 is TGTGCCACCACCAGGGAGGGCAATGAGCAGTTCTTC. It is translated as CATTREGNEQFF.

V is TRBV7-9 and J is TRBJ2-1; possible D gene TRBD2, 6 bases. CDR3 length equals 13 residues. V lost 7 bases and J lost 4, with 11 bases in between. CDR1 and CDR2 from the germline V gene are SEHNR and FQNEAQ (reference sequence). The CDR3 DNA follows: TGTGCCAGCACCATTAGCGGATACAATGAGCAGTTCTTC. It yields the protein CASTISGYNEQFF.

The V gene is TRBV29-1, the J gene TRBJ2-3, with 7 bases identical to TRBD1. The CDR3 is 13 amino acids. V lost 6 bases, J lost 2 bases, and 5 bases stayed unmatched. Germline CDR1 SQVTM, CDR2 ANQGSEA. This CDR3 is CSVAGGNTDTQYF. The CDR3 nucleotides are TGCAGCGTGGCAGGGGGAAACACAGATACGCAGTATTTT.

This clonotype was found a few times. This sequence joins TRBV14 and TRBJ2-7, with D perhaps TRBD1 (5 bases). This CDR3 has 14 residues. Germline V CDR1 and CDR2: SGHDN, FVKESK. With 5 bases removed from V and 6 bases from J, the gap between germline ends came to 17 bases. CDR3 sequence: CASSKKGMVGEQYF. The CDR3 nucleotides read TGTGCCAGCAGCAAAAAGGGGATGGTGGGCGAGCAGTACTTC.

This clonotype turned up a few times. The chain uses TRBV20-1 and TRBJ2-1, with D tentatively TRBD2 (5 bases). The CDR3 is made up of 13 amino acids. CDR1 DFQATT and CDR2 SNEGSKA come from the germline V gene (reference sequence). Trimming took 0 bases from V and 8 from J, leaving 11 bases between them. The CDR3 coding sequence is TGCAGTGCTAGAGATAAGATCGGGGATGAGCAGTTCTTC. Translation gives CSARDKIGDEQFF.

The chain is built from TRBV3-1 and TRBJ2-3; 8 nucleotides line up with TRBD2. CDR3 length: 18 residues. V was clipped by 1 base and J by 6 bases; unmatched bases: 15. From germline, CDR1 is LGHDT and CDR2 YNNKEL (reference sequence). CDR3 region: CASSQGESGGPKPDTQYF. In DNA form, the CDR3 reads TGTGCCAGCAGCCAAGGAGAGTCGGGAGGGCCCAAACCGGATACGCAGTATTTT.

There are many counts of this clonotype. Here the CDR3 reads CASSFPGQTEQYF. The CDR3 DNA follows: TGTGCCAGCAGCTTCCCGGGACAGACAGAGCAGTACTTC. The J gene is TRBJ2-7, the V gene TRBV7-9; 7 bases are shared with TRBD1. Unmatched junction bases numbered 6, after V lost 3 bases and J lost 7 bases. The CDR3 runs 13 residues. The germline V gene encodes CDR1 SEHNR and CDR2 FQNEAQ (reference sequence).

The genes are TRBV6-1 and TRBJ1-1; perhaps TRBD1 as D (6 bases). Germline V gene lookup returns CDR1 MNHNS and CDR2 SASEGT. V was shortened by 6 bases and J by 3 bases, with 14 bases between the two germline ends. This CDR3 is 14 amino acids long. The CDR3 loop reads CASRRGGADTEAFF. Written as DNA, the CDR3 is TGTGCCAGCAGGCGAGGGGGGGCCGACACTGAAGCTTTCTTT.

There are a few counts of this clonotype. The chain couples TRBV5-1 to TRBJ2-2; TRBD1 might be the D (5 bases). The CDR3 spans 15 residues. Germline CDR1 reads SGHRS; CDR2 reads YFSETQ. V was pared by 1 base and J by 6 bases, with 13 bases between. The CDR3 sequence: CASSLSRVGAGELFF. CDR3 in DNA: TGCGCCAGCAGCTTGTCCAGGGTGGGCGCCGGGGAGCTGTTTTTT.

This clonotype was counted many times. The chain employs TRBV5-6 and TRBJ1-1; D remains ambiguous. Germline V CDR1 and CDR2: SGHDT, YYEEEE. The CDR3 has 14 residues. V lost 4 bases and J lost 1, with 11 bases in between. The CDR3 nucleotides read TGTGCCAGCAGCCCCAGTAAGTGGAACACTGAAGCTTTCTTT. The encoded protein is CASSPSKWNTEAFF.

Notes on this clonotype: A read error may explain this, as a much larger clone is one base away. This chain uses TRBV7-2 with TRBJ2-1, with a tentative D call TRBD1 (6 bases). CDR3 length equals 14 residues. CDR1 and CDR2 from the germline V gene are SGHTA and FQGNSA. The CDR3 DNA is TGTGCCAGCAGCTTAGGGACAGAATACAATGTGCAGTTCTTC. This encodes CASSLGTEYNVQFF.

Ten or more counts support this clonotype. V usage is TRBV5-1 and J usage is TRBJ2-2, with 10 positions matching TRBD2. The junction had 5 bases not matched to a gene; V was cut back by 6 bases and J by 3 bases. This CDR3 spans 15 amino acids. Germline loops: CDR1 SGHRS, CDR2 YFSETQ. This CDR3 is CASKKLAGDTGELFF. The CDR3 DNA follows: TGCGCCAGCAAAAAGCTAGCGGGGGACACCGGGGAGCTGTTTTTT.